This record covers a single T cell receptor beta chain. No antigen is known for it. Base qualities are not at hand, and no much larger clone is one base apart. This sample is drawn from a study of T cell changes during pregnancy in multiple sclerosis (dated by TCRdb to between 2018 and 2021). The study in broad terms: Changes in the T cell repertoire over the course of pregnancy were examined in this study in women with multiple sclerosis.

Library preparation was by the immunoSEQ multiplex PCR assay. TCRdb stores this immuneACCESS table with in-frame sequences only. Part of the clones is absent; in the studies checked, under half of the shortfall reflects unresolved V genes, and no reason is known for the rest. A total of over 70,000 clones appear in this sample, roughly 92% of them only once. The top ten clonotypes cover roughly 2.8% of the sample. This specimen consisted of peripheral blood, obtained in the third trimester of pregnancy. This receptor was identified in a female donor in good health, enrolled as a control in a pregnancy study.

The CDR3 corresponds to CASSSGQANTEAFF. In nucleotide form, the sequence is TGTGCCAGCAGCTCGGGACAGGCGAACACTGAAGCTTTCTTT. The sequence links TRBV7-9 to TRBJ1-1, and 8 junction bases match TRBD1. Germline trimming amounts to 4 bases on V and 1 base on J, with 2 as the count of junction bases outside the gene matches. Reading the germline V gene (reference sequence) gives CDR1 SEHNR and CDR2 FQNEAQ. The CDR3 covers 14 residues, taking in both the cysteine and the phenylalanine. Only CDR3 DNA is held: 42 bases, read in frame from base 1.